This is a list of T cell receptor beta chains from one sample in a study of metastatic and nonmetastatic thyroid tumors. TCRdb re-analyzed the PCR reads using MiXCR. Of 45,000 to 50,000 clones in the sample, more than 20% were seen once. The sequenced sample was blood. These receptors were taken from a male donor with papillary thyroid cancer or a benign thyroid nodule (not recorded which). Some clones in this sample may be carry-over from other donors' samples. CDR3s include the opening cysteine and the closing phenylalanine or tryptophan. Fields, in order: J gene, clone size, D gene, V gene, CDR3 DNA, CDR3 protein. The D gene is left open where the match is weak. Clone size is not always given. Where it is, it says once, few, many or a class for expanded clones.

TRBJ2-1 | many | TRBD2 | TRBV19 | TGTGCCAGTAGTCCAAGACTAGCGGGCCACAATGAGCAGTTCTTC | CASSPRLAGHNEQFF
TRBJ2-5 | many | . | TRBV3-1 | TGTGCCAGCAGCCAAGGGGTAGCTTCAAACCGAGAGACCCAGTACTTC | CASSQGVASNRETQYF
TRBJ1-2 | many | . | TRBV6-1 | TGTGCCAGCAGAACCCCAGTTCACTATGGCTACACCTTC | CASRTPVHYGYTF
TRBJ2-7 | . | . | TRBV11-2 | TGTGCCAGCAGCTTAGGCGTGAGCTCCTACGAGCAGTACTTC | CASSLGVSSYEQYF
TRBJ1-3 | . | TRBD1 | TRBV2 | TGTGCCAGCAGTTGGACAGGGGGAAACACCATATATTTT | CASSWTGGNTIYF
TRBJ1-3 | many | . | TRBV4-1 | TGCGCCAGCAGCCAACCCGGAGGGAGCTCTGGAAACACCATATATTTT | CASSQPGGSSGNTIYF
TRBJ2-7 | medium-sized | . | TRBV18 | TGTGCCAGCTCACCAGAGGTGGGGCAAGAGCAGTACTTC | CASSPEVGQEQYF
TRBJ1-2 | many | . | TRBV28 | TGTGCCAGCAGCATCACTAGGGGTGGCTACACCTTC | CASSITRGGYTF
TRBJ2-2 | many | TRBD2 | TRBV20-1 | TGCAGTGCTACTGAGAGCGGGGGGGATACCGGGGAGCTGTTTTTT | CSATESGGDTGELFF
TRBJ2-3 | many | TRBD2 | TRBV3-1 | TGTGCCAGCAGCCAAGATCTAGGGGGACTAGCAATAGATACGCAGTATTTT | CASSQDLGGLAIDTQYF
TRBJ2-1 | . | . | TRBV6-6 | TGTGCCAGCAGTTACATTGGAGAGCAGTTCTTC | CASSYIGEQFF
TRBJ2-3 | . | . | TRBV3-1 | TGTGCCAGCAGCCAAGATGTTCTAGGGATCACAGATACGCAGTATTTT | CASSQDVLGITDTQYF
TRBJ1-1 | many | . | TRBV9 | TGTGCCAGCAGCCCCCTACAGGGTAACACTGAAGCTTTCTTT | CASSPLQGNTEAFF
TRBJ1-2 | many | . | TRBV6-1 | TGTGCCAGCATCGGCGGGCCTCCAACTGCCTATGGCTACACCTTC | CASIGGPPTAYGYTF
TRBJ1-1 | few | . | TRBV2 | TGTGCCAGCAGTACAGACACTAACACTGAAGCTTTCTTT | CASSTDTNTEAFF
TRBJ1-6 | many | . | TRBV5-6 | TGTGCCAGCAGCTGGGCAGCCTATAATTCACCCCTCCACTTT | CASSWAAYNSPLHF
TRBJ1-1 | few | . | TRBV6-1 | TGTGCCAGCAGCAACAGGGAGGGAGTAACTGAAGCTTTCTTT | CASSNREGVTEAFF
TRBJ1-2 | . | . | TRBV29-1 | TGCAGCGACCTCGATCAGGCTAACTATGGCTACACCTTC | CSDLDQANYGYTF
TRBJ2-5 | . | TRBD2 | TRBV2 | TGTGCCAGCAGTCCCGGACTAGCGGAAGAGACCCAGTACTTC | CASSPGLAEETQYF
TRBJ1-6 | medium-sized | . | TRBV10-1 | TGCGCCAGCAGTTCCAGGAATAATTCACCCCTCCACTTT | CASSSRNNSPLHF
TRBJ2-1 | . | . | TRBV20-1 | TGCAGTGCTAGAGACCAACTTCGTCTTCAGGGAATCTCCTACAATGAGCAGTTCTTC | CSARDQLRLQGISYNEQFF
TRBJ2-1 | many | . | TRBV7-9 | TGTGCCAGCAGCTCCCGGGACTCCCCCAATGAGCAGTTCTTC | CASSSRDSPNEQFF